This entry describes one TCR beta chain. The specificity of this receptor is unknown. Per-nucleotide qualities are absent, and no much larger clonotype sits a single base away. The data derive from a study of blood T cells in healthy people across ages (dated by TCRdb to between 2014 and 2017). Notes on the research overall: Template switching captured roughly one uniquely barcoded TCR beta cDNA molecule per two T cells in model experiments. For two donors (one aged 18 to 29 and one aged 80 or older), the study analyzed two additional independent replicas of 1 million unique cDNA reads from the same blood draw. To track age-related changes in TCR beta repertoire diversity, the study relied on deep sequencing normalized with unique cDNA molecular identifiers. To avoid experimental bias, donors of different ages were distributed randomly across sequencing lanes. The donors were split into four age groups: young (average around 16 years), middle-aged (about 40), aged (62) and long-lived (82). Study-level results and caveats: Because the CMV infection status of the donors was unknown, age-related changes in expanded clonotypes may potentially have been confounded. Conclusive comparison of naive and antigen-experienced compartments was prevented by the profiling of bulk unsorted PBMCs. The percentage of naive T cells measured by flow cytometry correlated strongly with observed TCR beta diversity. Estimates of total diversity from one million sequenced T cells were regarded as lower bounds and underestimates. The long-lived group showed more naive CD4+ T cells, fewer expanded clones and increased TCR diversity than the aged group, suggesting age selection. Observed TCR beta diversity per million T cells fell roughly linearly with age, and a significant reduction was already apparent by age about 36.

Receptor libraries were prepared by 5' RACE. Sequencing instrument: Illumina HiSeq 2500. A second roughly 7 to 11 cycle PCR used a sample-barcoded 5' primer and a J-beta primer mix. A template-switch 5' adaptor carrying 12 random nucleotides introduced a unique molecular identifier onto each TCR beta cDNA molecule. Each sample yielded at least 3 million CDR3-containing paired-end reads. All of the RNA was converted into first-strand cDNA using the Mint cDNA synthesis kit, with a TRBC-specific oligonucleotide serving as the primer. All cDNA was treated with uracil-DNA glycosylase and then went through a first 18-cycle PCR with the universal primers M1SS and BC2_uni_R. The paper's processing steps were these. Each sample was normalized by randomly selecting 1 million high-quality reads, each carrying a distinct molecular identifier. Reads sharing molecular identifiers were discarded rather than binned into consensus sequences. CDR3 identification, clonotype clustering and error correction used MiTCR with a Q25 quality threshold and the strictest error-elimination algorithm. A nonparametric unseen species model using Euler transformation provided a lower-bound estimate of total TCR beta diversity. The public sequencing data were trimmed at Q25 with fastp and processed into clonotypes with MiXCR by TCRdb, which kept only in-frame beta chains. Rows are unified per CDR3 protein, each entry keeping the most common DNA and genes. These V and J calls are TCRdb output, not the study's own analysis. The sample profile shows approximately 940,000 distinct CDR3 sequences; roughly 50% of them were found once. Under 15% of the sample is held by the ten biggest clonotypes.

The donors were 40 or so Caucasian individuals from Russia, aged roughly 6 to 100 years, who were systemically healthy. Roughly 10 milliliters of peripheral blood were drawn from each donor into EDTA-treated Vacutainer tubes. PBMCs were isolated by Ficoll-Paque density-gradient centrifugation, with at least 6 million obtained per sample. Trizol reagent was used to extract total RNA from the PBMCs, yielding at least 5 micrograms per sample. Naive CD45RAhigh/CD27high T cell percentages were measured by flow cytometry on a PBMC aliquot from every donor. The germline ends are 10 bases apart after V is trimmed by 6 bases and J by 2 bases. Measured from the cysteine to the phenylalanine, the CDR3 is 13 residues long. Of all the DNA, just the CDR3 is kept, 39 bases in frame from base 1. Via the germline V gene (reference sequence), CDR1 is LGHDT and CDR2 YNNKEL.

The sample comprised blood. This chain is built from TRBV3-1 and TRBJ2-5; there is no confident call for the D gene. This TCR was sampled from a man aged 30 to 45 in good health. The sequenced DNA is TGTGCCAGCAGACGACACGTACAAGAGACCCAGTACTTC. It translates to CASRRHVQETQYF.